One and the same sample provided the 27 T cell receptor beta chains below, sequenced in a study of Graves' ophthalmopathy and Graves' hyperthyroidism. RNA transcripts were the template, and TCR beta CDR3 regions were amplified from them. Second-round multiplex PCR came after a first-round RT-PCR that employed HTBI primers. TCRdb re-analysed the multiplex PCR reads in MiXCR, keeping a single row per CDR3 protein. The sample records 600,000 to 700,000 distinct CDR3 sequences, roughly 41% being singletons. Sequences were obtained from peripheral blood. These receptors came from an adult man with Graves' ophthalmopathy.

This clonotype was recorded at least ten times. This chain joins TRBV7-9 and TRBJ1-2, with 9 positions matching TRBD1. Germline loops: CDR1 SEHNR, CDR2 FQNEAQ (reference sequence). The CDR3 is 15 residues long. Unmatched junction bases numbered 5, after V lost 6 bases and J lost 0 bases. The CDR3 bases are TGTGCCAGCAGTCCACAGGGGGCAACTAACTATGGCTACACCTTC. Translating gives CASSPQGATNYGYTF.

This clonotype was seen only a few times. V usage is TRBV11-2 and J usage is TRBJ1-1; tentatively, D is TRBD1 (5 bases). Germline V gene lookup returns CDR1 SGHAT and CDR2 FQNNGV. V dropped 1 base and J dropped 5 bases, with 11 bases sitting between them. The length of the CDR3 is 14 residues. The CDR3 DNA follows: TGTGCCAGCAGCTTAGCACGGGGGGGGACTGAAGCTTTCTTT. Translating it yields CASSLARGGTEAFF.

The chain recombines TRBV27 with TRBJ1-1; 7 bases are a match to TRBD1. The germline gives CDR1 MNHEY, CDR2 SMNVEV (reference sequence). The CDR3 loop spans 15 amino acids. J lost 1 base, V lost 5 bases, and 7 bases had no gene match. CDR3 sequence: CASSPGQEANTEAFF. CDR3 DNA: TGTGCCAGCAGTCCTGGACAGGAAGCGAACACTGAAGCTTTCTTT.

Details on this clonotype: Since no conserved phenylalanine or tryptophan closes the CDR3, a read error is the likely cause. The chain is built from TRBV25-1 and TRBJ1-5; possibly TRBD1 for D (5 bases). Trimming pared 8 bases from V and 5 bases from J, leaving 16 bases between. In germline, CDR1 is MGHDK, CDR2 SYGVNS. The CDR3 extends over 14 amino acids. CDR3 nucleotide sequence: TGTGCCAGCGCGGGACCCAGCCAGCATCAGCCCCAGCATCTT. Amino acid sequence: CASAGPSQHQPQHL.

This chain links TRBV7-8 with TRBJ2-7; D is unclear. From germline, CDR1 is SGHVS and CDR2 FQNEAQ. With 3 bases removed from V and 2 bases from J, the gap between germline ends came to 14 bases. The CDR3 has 15 residues. CDR3 sequence: CASSLVGGKPYEQYF. The CDR3 nucleotides read TGTGCCAGCAGCTTGGTCGGCGGAAAACCCTACGAGCAGTACTTC.

This clonotype was seen a handful of times. The chain uses TRBV19 and TRBJ2-2; 7 bases agree with TRBD1. The CDR3 contains 14 residues. J was trimmed by 10 bases and V by 5 bases; bases with no gene match: 10. The germline gives CDR1 LNHDA, CDR2 SQIVND (reference sequence). The CDR3 DNA sequence: TGTGCCAGTAGTTCCGGGACAGTCGGTGAGGAGCTGTTTTTT. This codes for CASSSGTVGEELFF.

The rearrangement joins TRBV7-6 to TRBJ2-7; 10 bases are shared with TRBD2. J gave up 7 bases and V 6 bases, and 12 bases lay outside the gene matches. The germline CDR1 and CDR2 sequences are SGHVS and FNYEAQ. The length of the CDR3 is 15 residues. CDR3 sequence reads: CASSSKSGRAREQYF. As DNA, the CDR3 is TGTGCCAGCAGTTCAAAGAGCGGGAGGGCCCGAGAGCAGTACTTC.

In its sample, this clonotype was seen many times. V is TRBV12-3 or TRBV12-4 and J is TRBJ1-3; D is unresolved. There are 13 residues in the CDR3. Deletions cut 6 bases from V and 4 bases from J, with 10 bases between. CDR3 protein: CASRDGRGNTIYF. CDR3 bases: TGTGCCAGCAGGGACGGCAGAGGAAACACCATATATTTT.

This clonotype was picked up many times. The chain uses TRBV7-8 and TRBJ2-7, with 8 bases matching TRBD2. V dropped 5 bases and J dropped 3; count of bases not matched to a gene: 6. The CDR3 sequence is 14 residues long. Germline lookup yields CDR1 SGHVS and CDR2 FQNEAQ. The CDR3 protein is CASSDREGLYEQYF. The CDR3 bases are TGTGCCAGCAGCGATCGGGAGGGTCTCTACGAGCAGTACTTC.

This clonotype occurred many times. This chain links TRBV2 with TRBJ1-5; TRBD1 aligns across 11 bases. This CDR3 contains 13 residues. CDR1 and CDR2 (germline): SNHLY, FYNNEI. The junction had 6 bases not matched to a gene; V was cut back by 7 bases and J by 10 bases. CDR3: CASTGQGGNPQHF. DNA of the CDR3: TGTGCCAGCACGGGACAGGGGGGGAATCCCCAGCATTTT.

This clonotype was detected ten times or more. The chain uses TRBV10-3 and TRBJ2-5; the D gene is possibly TRBD2 (7 bases). CDR3 length: 13 residues. The germline V gene encodes CDR1 ENHRY and CDR2 SYGVKD. V was shortened by 8 bases and J by 5 bases, with 15 bases between the two germline ends. CDR3 sequence: CAIGQPGGETQYF. As DNA, the CDR3 is TGTGCCATCGGACAGCCGGGGGGTGAGACCCAGTACTTC.

This clonotype was detected ten times or more. One junction end disagrees with the germline gene, perhaps due to a read error. The rearrangement joins TRBV7-9 to TRBJ2-2, with D unresolved. CDR3 length equals 11 residues. CDR1 and CDR2 (germline): SEHNR, FQNEAQ (reference sequence). Here the CDR3 DNA reads TGCGCCAGCAGCGCGGCCGGGGAGCTGTTTTTT. This codes for CASSAAGELFF.

This clonotype was found a few times. The chain combines TRBV7-2 with TRBJ2-2; 8 positions match TRBD1. In germline, CDR1 is SGHTA, CDR2 FQGNSA. The CDR3 extends over 16 amino acids. J lost 1 base, V lost 5 bases, and 6 bases had no gene match. CDR3 in DNA: TGTGCCAGCAGCCAAGGACAGGGCCAGAACACCGGGGAGCTGTTTTTT. Its protein is CASSQGQGQNTGELFF.

This clonotype has only one observation. The chain has TRBV9 and TRBJ1-2; 8 bases map to TRBD1. The CDR3 runs 14 residues. CDR1 is SGDLS, CDR2 YYNGEE, per germline. V lost 3 bases, J lost 7 bases, and 8 bases stayed unmatched. The CDR3 nucleotides are TGTGCCAGCAGCGCCGGACAGGGAAGGTCTGGCTACACCTTC. It yields the protein CASSAGQGRSGYTF.

The chain couples TRBV19 to TRBJ1-5; D is undetermined. The germline V gene encodes CDR1 LNHDA and CDR2 SQIVND (reference sequence). Trimming stripped 10 bases from V and 5 bases from J, with 15 bases between. The CDR3 totals 13 residues. CDR3 coding DNA: TGTGCCACTACCCGCGGGGAATATCAGCCCCAGCATTTT. Amino acid sequence: CATTRGEYQPQHF.

The chain has TRBV10-3 and TRBJ1-5; D unclear. The CDR3 contains 13 residues. Trimming shortened V by 5 bases and J by 1 base, and 6 bases separated the two germline ends. Germline CDR1 is ENHRY and CDR2 is SYGVKD. The chain's CDR3 is CAISLQSNQPQHF. The CDR3 coding sequence is TGTGCCATCAGTTTACAAAGCAATCAGCCCCAGCATTTT.

This clonotype was seen at least ten times. The chain recombines TRBV5-1 with TRBJ1-1; maybe TRBD1 (5 bases). Germline assignment: CDR1 SGHRS and CDR2 YFSETQ. The CDR3 extends over 14 amino acids. The V gene lost 5 bases and the J gene lost 4 bases, with 15 bases spanning the gap. The CDR3 coding sequence is TGCGCCAGCAGTCACGAGTGGGGCGGCACTGAAGCTTTCTTT. This sequence encodes CASSHEWGGTEAFF.

The chain carries TRBV15 and TRBJ2-6; D is perhaps TRBD2 (6 bases). The CDR3 has 16 residues. Germline V gives CDR1 LNHNV, CDR2 YYDKDF (reference sequence). The V end was cut by 1 base, the J end by 5 bases, with 12 bases between. CDR3 sequence (DNA): TGTGCCACCAGCAGAGCGAGTGGCGGGAGGGCCAACGTCCTGACTTTC. Translating gives CATSRASGGRANVLTF.

In regard to this clonotype: At one end the junction does not follow the germline gene, possibly because of a read error. CDR3 residues: CASTQDEVKHGYTF. The DNA for the CDR3 is TGTGCCAGCACCCAAGACGAGGTGAAACATGGCTACACCTTC. This chain joins TRBV4-2 and TRBJ1-2; unclear D gene. The CDR3 length is 14 residues. Per the germline V gene, CDR1 is LGHNA and CDR2 is YNFKEQ.

This clonotype was detected many times. This chain uses TRBV7-9 with TRBJ1-6; D possibly corresponds to TRBD1 (5 bases). The CDR3 is 15 residues long. The germline V gene has CDR1 SEHNR and CDR2 FQNEAQ (reference sequence). Trimming stripped 0 bases from V and 8 bases from J, with 11 bases between. CDR3 region: CASSLALGGDSPLHF. CDR3 nucleotide sequence: TGTGCCAGCAGCTTAGCGTTGGGAGGGGATTCACCCCTCCACTTT.

This clonotype occurred a few times. The chain has TRBV5-6 and TRBJ1-6; 7 bases match TRBD1. The CDR3 runs 15 residues. The germline gives CDR1 SGHDT, CDR2 YYEEEE. The junction had 8 bases not matched to a gene; V was cut back by 4 bases and J by 7 bases. The CDR3 DNA follows: TGTGCCAGCAGCCTCGACAGGGTGTTGAATTCACCCCTCCACTTT. Translating it yields CASSLDRVLNSPLHF. The full variable domain, in which reference TRBV5-6 and TRBJ1-6 provide the parts outside the CDR3, is DAGVTQSPTHLIKTRGQQVTLRCSPKSGHDTVSWYQQALGQGPQFIFQYYEEEERQRGNFPDRFSGHQFPNYSSELNVNALLLGDSALYLCASSLDRVLNSPLHFGNGTRLTVT.

A few counts support this clonotype. The chain carries TRBV2 and TRBJ2-5, with 9 bases lining up with TRBD1. This CDR3 region has 14 residues. V was clipped by 3 bases and J by 5 bases; unmatched bases: 4. CDR1 and CDR2 from the germline V gene are SNHLY and FYNNEI. The CDR3 sequence: CASSDGQGYETQYF. As DNA, the CDR3 is TGTGCCAGCAGTGACGGACAGGGGTACGAGACCCAGTACTTC.

A remark on this clonotype: This clone may be a read error of a much larger clone one base away. V and J are TRBV25-1 and TRBJ1-5; no clear D gene. CDR3 length: 19 amino acids. Looked up from germline, CDR1 is MGHDK and CDR2 is SYGVNS. The V and J ends lost 7 bases and 0 bases respectively, with 25 bases between them. The CDR3 nucleotides read TGTGCCAGCATCCCCCCTATGAAGGTATCTCGATATAGCAATCAGCCCCAGCATTTT. Translating gives CASIPPMKVSRYSNQPQHF.

The chain uses TRBV2 and TRBJ1-2; D gene unclear. This CDR3 has 11 amino acids. In germline, CDR1 is SNHLY, CDR2 FYNNEI. V was pared by 11 bases and J by 4 bases, with 11 bases between. The DNA for the CDR3 is TGTGCCTCTGCTGGTGGCTATGGCTACACCTTC. Translation: CASAGGYGYTF.

The J gene is TRBJ2-5, the V gene TRBV29-1; D gene ambiguous. The V gene's germline CDR1 is SQVTM and CDR2 ANQGSEA. The ends were cut back, 2 bases at V and 5 bases at J, with 18 bases in the middle. This CDR3 has 15 residues. The DNA for the CDR3 is TGCAGCGTTGAAACGGTAGGGAATGTCAGGGAGACCCAGTACTTC. Amino acid sequence: CSVETVGNVRETQYF. The variable domain in full, with the rest retrieved from reference TRBV29-1 and TRBJ2-5, is SAVISQKPSRDICQRGTSLTIQCQVDSQVTMMFWYRQQPGQSLTLIATANQGSEATYESGFVIDKFPISRPNLTFSTLTVSNMSPEDSSIYLCSVETVGNVRETQYFGPGTRLLVL.

This clonotype was observed a few times. The rearrangement joins TRBV5-8 to TRBJ2-3; 9 bases fit TRBD1. This CDR3 has 16 residues. CDR1 and CDR2 from the germline V gene are SGHTS and YDEGEE. J was trimmed by 6 bases and V by 7 bases; bases with no gene match: 15. The CDR3 DNA is TGTGCCAGCGGGTGGCCGGCGGACAGGGGAACGGATACGCAGTATTTT. This gives the protein CASGWPADRGTDTQYF.

A note on this clonotype: This clone may be a read error of a much larger clone one base away. V is TRBV5-1 and J is TRBJ1-2; TRBD1 matches 12 bases. Looked up from germline, CDR1 is SGHRS and CDR2 is YFSETQ. This CDR3 contains 15 residues. CDR3 region: CDSSPGTGGEYGYTF. The CDR3, as DNA: TGCGACAGCAGCCCCGGGACAGGGGGCGAATATGGCTACACCTTC.